The 4 T cell receptor beta chains reported below all come from one sample, sequenced in a study of CD8 T cells in Susac syndrome (dated by TCRdb to between 2019 and 2020). Libraries were prepared through the immunoSEQ multiplex PCR assay. RNA was extracted using the RNeasy kit, and roughly 0.45 to 1 ug of the RNA was reverse transcribed with random hexamers. In TCRdb, the public reads were trimmed at Q25 with fastp and aligned with MiXCR, with productive beta chains retained. Every CDR3 protein is listed once, alongside the most common genes and DNA of its rows. For this sample there are some 110,000 distinct CDR3 sequences; roughly 93% appear just once. The ten top clones hold approximately 0.093% of the sample. Sequencing was carried out using CD4+ T cells from PBMCs. The receptor set was obtained from a human donor with multiple sclerosis.

In its sample, this clonotype was seen once. The chain combines TRBV24-1 with TRBJ2-3; D possibly matches TRBD1 or TRBD2 (5 bases each). CDR3 size: 16 residues. V was pared by 3 bases and J by 0 bases, with 12 bases between. CDR1 is KGHDR, CDR2 SFDVKD, per germline. CDR3 region: CATSDRGGPSTDTQYF. The DNA for the CDR3 is TGTGCCACCAGTGATAGGGGCGGGCCAAGCACAGATACGCAGTATTTT.

Only one count was recorded for this clonotype. The V and J genes are TRBV5-1 and TRBJ2-1, with 7 bases that match TRBD1. CDR1 is SGHRS, CDR2 YFSETQ, per germline. The J segment lost 2 bases and the V segment lost 4 bases, leaving 9 bases of the junction unmatched. CDR3 length equals 16 residues. The CDR3 spells CASSLKVDRAYNEQFF. CDR3 bases: TGCGCCAGCAGCCTGAAAGTCGACAGGGCCTACAATGAGCAGTTCTTC.

This CDR3 is CASSLGEQFF. The CDR3 DNA reads as TGTGCCAGCAGTTTAGGTGAGCAGTTCTTC. V and J are TRBV6-6 and TRBJ2-1, with D unresolved. The CDR3 is 10 residues long. V was cut by 4 bases and J by 9 bases, with 4 bases left in between. The germline V gene has CDR1 MNHNY and CDR2 SVGAGI (reference sequence).

The sample holds a few counts of this clonotype. The chain carries TRBV19 and TRBJ2-2; maybe TRBD2 (6 bases). Germline V gene data show CDR1 as LNHDA and CDR2 as SQIVND (reference sequence). This CDR3 comprises 16 residues. The V end was cut by 5 bases, the J end by 4 bases, with 17 bases between. In nucleotides, the CDR3 is TGTGCCAGTAGTTCAGGGAGGTACAGAGGCACCGGGGAGCTGTTTTTT. It codes for CASSSGRYRGTGELFF.